The entry below gives a single T cell receptor (beta chain) sequence along with its context. Its cognate antigen is unknown. The data belong to a study of naive and memory T cell subsets. Notes on the study in general: Especially in CD8 cells, naive repertoires contained a few larger clonotypes, possibly CD45RA-re-expressing memory cells.

Two oligonucleotides, mixed equimolar, formed the beta constant-region primer covering TRBC1 and TRBC2. Four rounds of PCR amplified the ligated cDNA using nested alpha and beta constant-region primers plus SP2. MiXCR, run by TCRdb on the UMI-ligation and nested PCR reads, gives a single entry per CDR3 protein. The table lists more than 120,000 distinct CDR3 sequences, approximately 18% of them singletons, with roughly 0.63% in the top ten. The TCR sequence derives from a human donor in good health. The source material was naive CD8+ T cells from blood.

Written as DNA, the CDR3 is TGCAGCGTTGCCTTGGAGCTCAAGAATGAAAAACTGTTTTTT. Protein sequence: CSVALELKNEKLFF. This sequence joins TRBV29-1 and TRBJ1-4; D remains ambiguous. Germline V gene sequence: CDR1 SQVTM, CDR2 ANQGSEA. This CDR3 spans 14 amino acids. V was clipped by 4 bases and J by 5 bases, with 14 bases between them.